One sample yielded the 31 T cell receptor beta chains listed below, sequenced in a study of cytomegalovirus exposure and HLA in healthy donors. 13 Jbeta primers and 60 Vbeta primers were used for the PCR. TCRdb's copy holds only in-frame clones and misses some; the assay was immunoSEQ multiplex PCR. The data contain roughly 99,000 clones, 73% of them singletons. Sequenced: PBMCs. The receptors originated from a man aged 25 to 40 in good health and CMV-seronegative.

This chain joins TRBV6-5 and TRBJ1-2; 8 bases match TRBD1. V gave up 4 bases and J gave up 7 bases; unmatched junction bases: 5. The CDR3 spans 13 residues. Germline values: CDR1 MNHEY, CDR2 SVGAGI. The CDR3 DNA sequence: TGTGCCAGCAGTTCCCCCGGGACAGGTGGCTACACCTTC. It codes for CASSSPGTGGYTF.

The CDR3 DNA sequence: TGTGCCAGCAGCCCACGACAGGGGGGTGAAAAACTGTTTTTT. It is translated as CASSPRQGGEKLFF. The chain employs TRBV7-9 and TRBJ1-4; 9 nucleotides agree with TRBD1. V was clipped by 5 bases and J by 7 bases; unmatched bases: 5. This CDR3 comprises 14 residues. Germline V gene data show CDR1 as SEHNR and CDR2 as FQNEAQ (reference sequence).

This chain connects TRBV5-8 to TRBJ1-2; D perhaps matches TRBD1 (6 bases). Trimming shortened V by 6 bases and J by 4 bases, and 16 bases separated the two germline ends. This CDR3 has 14 amino acids. CDR1 is SGHTS, CDR2 YDEGEE, per germline. The CDR3 reads CASTRTASPYGYTF. The CDR3, as DNA: TGTGCCAGCACCAGGACAGCCTCTCCCTATGGCTACACCTTC.

V gene TRBV5-4 combines with J gene TRBJ2-7, with TRBD1 identical over 7 bases. The CDR3 totals 13 residues. V gave up 3 bases and J gave up 12 bases; unmatched junction bases: 12. Germline assignment: CDR1 SGHNT and CDR2 YYREEE (reference sequence). CDR3 amino acids: CASSSPGQVGAYF. In DNA form, the CDR3 reads TGTGCCAGCAGCTCGCCCGGACAGGTGGGAGCGTACTTC.

For the CDR3, the DNA is TGTGCCAGCAGCCCAACATCGGGGAGGACTGAAGCTTTCTTT. It encodes CASSPTSGRTEAFF. This chain links TRBV5-4 with TRBJ1-1; the D is unclear. V lost 4 bases to trimming and J lost 5 bases, with 15 bases between them. Germline V gene lookup returns CDR1 SGHNT and CDR2 YYREEE (reference sequence). This CDR3 spans 14 amino acids.

As concerns this clone: Other DNA sequences in the sample encode the same CDR3. This chain uses TRBV15 with TRBJ2-7, with TRBD2 identical over 7 bases. Germline V gene data show CDR1 as LNHNV and CDR2 as YYDKDF (reference sequence). The CDR3 length is 12 residues. Trimming removed 8 bases from V and 5 bases from J; junction bases left unmatched: 6. CDR3: CATGQGGDEQYF. In DNA form, the CDR3 reads TGTGCCACCGGCCAGGGAGGGGACGAGCAGTACTTC.

This clone turned up a few times. V is TRBV20-1 and J is TRBJ2-5; tentative D call: TRBD2 (6 bases). V was pared by 5 bases and J by 6 bases, with 10 bases between. Per germline, CDR1 DFQATT and CDR2 SNEGSKA (reference sequence). This CDR3 spans 11 amino acids. This CDR3 reads CSARDSKTQYF. CDR3 in DNA: TGCAGTGCTCGGGACTCGAAGACCCAGTACTTC.

The rearrangement links TRBV14 to TRBJ2-3; 9 positions match TRBD1. With 2 bases clipped from V and 7 bases from J, the junction kept 10 bases outside the gene matches. Per the germline V gene, CDR1 is SGHDN and CDR2 is FVKESK. The CDR3 has 16 residues. The CDR3 spells CASSQPPGQGSYTQYF. DNA of the CDR3: TGTGCCAGCAGCCAACCTCCGGGACAGGGAAGTTATACGCAGTATTTT.

The chain has TRBV2 and TRBJ1-4; TRBD1 aligns across 8 bases. CDR3 length: 14 amino acids. Germline V gives CDR1 SNHLY, CDR2 FYNNEI. The V and J ends lost 5 bases and 8 bases, in that order; junction bases with no gene match: 7. The CDR3: CASSRQGRTEKLFF. The CDR3 bases are TGTGCCAGCAGTCGACAGGGGAGAACGGAAAAACTGTTTTTT.

The rearrangement uses TRBV13 and TRBJ2-1; 7 bases are shared with TRBD1. This CDR3 spans 15 amino acids. Germline assignment: CDR1 PRHDT and CDR2 FYEKMQ (reference sequence). V was pared by 0 bases and J by 7 bases, with 6 bases of the junction left unmatched. The CDR3 protein is CASSLGKGARNEQFF. The CDR3 DNA is TGTGCCAGCAGCTTAGGAAAGGGGGCGCGGAATGAGCAGTTCTTC.

The rearrangement joins TRBV25-1 to TRBJ2-5; possibly TRBD1 for D (5 bases). From germline, CDR1 is MGHDK and CDR2 SYGVNS. The CDR3 extends over 16 amino acids. V lost 3 bases and J lost 1, with 15 bases in between. The CDR3 sequence is CASSDLGRTPQETQYF. The CDR3 coding sequence is TGTGCCAGCAGTGATCTGGGGCGGACGCCCCAAGAGACCCAGTACTTC.

J is TRBJ1-6 and V is TRBV6-1; TRBD1 agrees at 7 bases. Losses at the gene ends were 1 base for V and 7 bases for J; bases not matched to a gene: 4. The CDR3 has 15 amino acids. The germline V gene has CDR1 MNHNS and CDR2 SASEGT. CDR3 protein: CASSEGGTENSPLHF. The CDR3 DNA is TGTGCCAGCAGTGAAGGGGGGACAGAAAATTCACCCCTCCACTTT.

Worth noting for this clone: The same CDR3 arises from other DNA sequences in this sample as well. CDR3 protein: CASSQDASGRGYEQYF. The CDR3 nucleotides are TGCGCCAGCAGCCAAGACGCTAGCGGGAGAGGGTACGAGCAGTACTTC. The chain is built from TRBV4-1 and TRBJ2-7; the match to TRBD2 covers 10 bases. The CDR3 has 16 residues. The germline V gene has CDR1 MGHRA and CDR2 YSYEKL. Trimming removed 0 bases from V and 4 bases from J; junction bases left unmatched: 6.

The chain recombines TRBV5-1 with TRBJ2-2, with D unresolved. The V and J ends lost 5 bases and 3 bases respectively, with 11 bases between them. The CDR3 runs to 14 residues. The germline V gene encodes CDR1 SGHRS and CDR2 YFSETQ. For the CDR3, the DNA is TGCGCCAGCAGTCTAGAGGAATACACCGGGGAGCTGTTTTTT. Amino acids: CASSLEEYTGELFF.

J is TRBJ1-3 and V is TRBV28; D call uncertain. Germline V gives CDR1 MDHEN, CDR2 SYDVKM. The CDR3 loop spans 14 amino acids. Trimming cost V 7 bases and J 0 bases, with 10 bases left between them. The CDR3 bases are TGTGCCAGCAATAGCTACCTCTCTGGAAACACCATATATTTT. Residues: CASNSYLSGNTIYF. Complete variable domain (other parts from reference TRBV28 and TRBJ1-3): DVKVTQSSRYLVKRTGEKVFLECVQDMDHENMFWYRQDPGLGLRLIYFSYDVKMKEKGDIPEGYSVSREKKERFSLILESASTNQTSMYLCASNSYLSGNTIYFGEGSWLTVV.

V gene TRBV4-1 combines with J gene TRBJ2-1, with 12 bases lining up with TRBD2. The CDR3 runs to 16 residues. Per the germline V gene, CDR1 is MGHRA and CDR2 is YSYEKL. V shed 1 base and J 8 bases; nucleotides not matched to a gene: 6. CDR3 bases: TGCGCCAGCAGCCAAGGGACTAGCGGGGACGAGGATGAGCAGTTCTTC. The encoded protein is CASSQGTSGDEDEQFF.

This clone was detected a few times. The V and J genes are TRBV6-1 and TRBJ1-4; 7 bases agree with TRBD1. The trim removed 3 bases at V and 4 bases at J, leaving 5 bases unmatched. The CDR3 spans 15 residues. CDR1 is MNHNS, CDR2 SASEGT, per germline. This CDR3 is CASSDLTGRNEKLFF. CDR3 DNA sequence: TGTGCCAGCAGTGACCTGACAGGGCGTAATGAAAAACTGTTTTTT.

The V call is TRBV29-1, the J call TRBJ1-1; a weak D match, TRBD1 (6 bases). The CDR3 contains 14 residues. Trimming pared 7 bases from V and 5 bases from J, leaving 20 bases between. Germline CDR1 SQVTM, CDR2 ANQGSEA. Here the CDR3 reads CSAVRGGAVTEAFF. In DNA form, the CDR3 reads TGCAGCGCCGTAAGGGGGGGCGCGGTAACTGAAGCTTTCTTT.

The chain carries TRBV4-1 and TRBJ2-3; a weak D match, TRBD2 (6 bases). Germline V gene lookup returns CDR1 MGHRA and CDR2 YSYEKL. This CDR3 is 15 amino acids long. V was clipped by 2 bases and J by 2 bases, with 11 bases between them. The CDR3 here is CASSQYSGYTDTQYF. The CDR3 DNA follows: TGCGCCAGCAGCCAATATAGCGGATACACAGATACGCAGTATTTT.

The V gene is TRBV5-6, the J gene TRBJ2-7, with a possible D match to TRBD2 (5 bases). In germline, CDR1 is SGHDT, CDR2 YYEEEE. Deletions cut 0 bases from V and 12 bases from J, with 16 bases between. The CDR3 is made up of 13 amino acids. The CDR3 sequence is CASSLAESGRRYF. Here the CDR3 DNA reads TGTGCCAGCAGCTTGGCCGAGTCGGGGAGACGGTACTTC.

V usage is TRBV13 and J usage is TRBJ2-7; possible D gene TRBD1, 5 bases. Trimming cost V 3 bases and J 7 bases, with 10 bases left between them. Germline V gives CDR1 PRHDT, CDR2 FYEKMQ (reference sequence). This CDR3 has 12 residues. In DNA, the CDR3 is TGTGCCAGCAGCTTCCCTCAGGGAGAGCAGTACTTC. It is translated as CASSFPQGEQYF.

The J gene is TRBJ2-3, the V gene TRBV11-2; TRBD2 is a possible D gene (5 bases). V was shortened by 5 bases and J by 8 bases, with 8 bases between the two germline ends. In germline, CDR1 is SGHAT, CDR2 FQNNGV. The CDR3 has 11 residues. The DNA for the CDR3 is TGTGCCAGCAGCCCTGAGGGTACGCAGTATTTT. This translates into CASSPEGTQYF.

The chain uses TRBV5-1 and TRBJ2-7; D is perhaps TRBD2 (6 bases). V gave up 4 bases and J gave up 3 bases, with 14 bases separating them. Germline assignment: CDR1 SGHRS and CDR2 YFSETQ. This CDR3 comprises 14 residues. The CDR3 reads CASSARGGVYEQYF. The CDR3 DNA reads TGCGCCAGCAGCGCACGGGGCGGGGTCTACGAGCAGTACTTC.

In regard to this clone: Since the CDR3 does not end with the conserved phenylalanine or tryptophan, this likely comes from a read error. It is unclear where the CDR3 begins or ends on the DNA, so no DNA is shown, and the CDR3 is as TCRdb lists it. The J gene is TRBJ1-1, the V gene TRBV21-1; whether TRBD1, the table's D call, matches the DNA was not checked. TRBV21-1 is noted as a pseudogene. The CDR3 has 12 residues if both end residues are counted. CDR3 loop: CASSKPNTWTGE.

V is TRBV27 and J is TRBJ2-7; D gene uncertain. This CDR3 spans 13 amino acids. The V and J ends lost 2 bases and 0 bases respectively, with 5 bases between them. CDR1 MNHEY and CDR2 SMNVEV come from the germline V gene (reference sequence). CDR3 protein: CASSLQNSYEQYF. CDR3 DNA: TGTGCCAGCAGTTTACAGAACTCCTACGAGCAGTACTTC.

This chain connects TRBV5-6 to TRBJ2-5, with D maybe TRBD2 (6 bases). Germline loops: CDR1 SGHDT, CDR2 YYEEEE. Trimming removed 4 bases from V and 0 bases from J, with 19 bases in between. The CDR3 extends over 17 amino acids. CDR3 in amino acids: CASSRWGGVSYQETQYF. In nucleotides, the CDR3 is TGTGCCAGCAGCAGATGGGGCGGGGTCAGTTACCAAGAGACCCAGTACTTC. The complete variable domain, with remaining parts taken from reference TRBV5-6 and TRBJ2-5, reads DAGVTQSPTHLIKTRGQQVTLRCSPKSGHDTVSWYQQALGQGPQFIFQYYEEEERQRGNFPDRFSGHQFPNYSSELNVNALLLGDSALYLCASSRWGGVSYQETQYFGPGTRLLVL.

CDR3 loop: CASSPPDTYNEQFF. For the CDR3, the DNA is TGTGCCAGCAGTCCGCCGGACACGTACAATGAGCAGTTCTTC. The chain is built from TRBV28 and TRBJ2-1; tentative D call: TRBD1 (5 bases). This CDR3 is built from 14 residues. Germline CDR1 and CDR2: MDHEN and SYDVKM. The ends were cut back, 5 bases at V and 4 bases at J, with 12 bases in the middle. Combining the CDR3 with reference TRBV28 and TRBJ2-1 gives the whole variable domain DVKVTQSSRYLVKRTGEKVFLECVQDMDHENMFWYRQDPGLGLRLIYFSYDVKMKEKGDIPEGYSVSREKKERFSLILESASTNQTSMYLCASSPPDTYNEQFFGPGTRLTVL.

This sequence joins TRBV5-4 and TRBJ2-1; 8 bases fit TRBD2. CDR1 and CDR2 from the germline V gene are SGHNT and YYREEE (reference sequence). This CDR3 is built from 15 residues. J gave up 7 bases and V 0 bases, and 6 bases lay outside the gene matches. This CDR3 reads CASSLAGSGGNEQFF. Written as DNA, the CDR3 is TGTGCCAGCAGCTTGGCCGGAAGCGGGGGAAATGAGCAGTTCTTC.

J is TRBJ2-5 and V is TRBV5-6; D perhaps matches TRBD2 (5 bases). The CDR3 contains 14 residues. Between the trimmed V and J ends, which lost 1 base and 5 bases, there was a span of 12 bases. CDR1 is SGHDT, CDR2 YYEEEE, per germline. DNA of the CDR3: TGTGCCAGCAGCTTGCTAGGTCCGGGGGAGACCCAGTACTTC. Its protein is CASSLLGPGETQYF.

The rearrangement joins TRBV6-5 to TRBJ1-1; possible D gene TRBD1, 5 bases. CDR3 length equals 13 residues. Germline CDR1 is MNHEY and CDR2 is SVGAGI. Trimming removed 6 bases at V and 1 base at J, with 9 bases between. The CDR3 spells CASSRTQNTEAFF. Written as DNA, the CDR3 is TGTGCCAGCAGCCGGACACAGAACACTGAAGCTTTCTTT.

The CDR3 DNA reads as TGTGCCAGCAGCTTAGTCAGGGGGTACACTGAAGCTTTCTTT. Its translation is CASSLVRGYTEAFF. The chain employs TRBV11-2 and TRBJ1-1, with TRBD1 matching 7 bases. The CDR3 has 14 amino acids. CDR1 is SGHAT and CDR2 is FQNNGV in the germline V gene. J lost 3 bases, V lost 1 base, and 2 bases had no gene match.